This T cell receptor (beta chain) is from a study of human T cells and chemical hapten exposure. The study's findings and limits: Having alopecia, donors may respond immunologically unlike healthy people.

Trimming at V came to 1 base and at J to 8 bases, leaving 6 bases not matched to a gene. The CDR3 extends over 15 amino acids. CDR1 and CDR2 (germline): LGHNA, YSLEER. TCRdb independently ran MiXCR on the RACE reads; one entry per CDR3 protein. The table records 75,000 to 90,000 distinct CDR3 sequences, around a tenth of them present only once. In its sample, this clonotype was seen many times. Antigen unknown. This sample's time point: patch test 1, 2 weeks after DPC sensitization. Treatment meaning: therapeutic diphenylcyclopropenone sensitization with weekly scalp DPC. The source material was whole blood, sampled in connection with sensitization to the hapten diphenylcyclopropenone (DPC). The chain is built from TRBV4-3 and TRBJ2-7; 12 bases map to TRBD2. The clonotype was recovered from a woman aged 50 to 60 with alopecia areata. Some clones in this sample may be carry-over from other donors' samples. The CDR3 bases are TGCGCCAGCAGCCAAGGACTAGCGGGAGCTATCAAGCAGTACTTC. It translates to CASSQGLAGAIKQYF.